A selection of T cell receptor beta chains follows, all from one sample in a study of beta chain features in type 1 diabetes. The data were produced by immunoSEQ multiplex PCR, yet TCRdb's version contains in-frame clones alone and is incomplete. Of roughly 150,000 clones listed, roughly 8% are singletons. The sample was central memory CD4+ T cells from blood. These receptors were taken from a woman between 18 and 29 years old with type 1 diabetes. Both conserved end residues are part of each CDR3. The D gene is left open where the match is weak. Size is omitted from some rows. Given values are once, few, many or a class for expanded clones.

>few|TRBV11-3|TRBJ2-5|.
TGTGCCAGCAGCATCGGGAGTTGGGAGACCCAGTACTTC
CASSIGSWETQYF
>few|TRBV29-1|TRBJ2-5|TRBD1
TGCAGCGTAAGAGGACAGGGTATAGGGGAGACCCAGTACTTC
CSVRGQGIGETQYF
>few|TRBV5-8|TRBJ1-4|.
TGTGCCAGTTTGCCCCCAGGGCTATTGGGGGAAAAACTGTTTTTT
CASLPPGLLGEKLFF
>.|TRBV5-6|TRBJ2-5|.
TGTGCCAGCAGCTTGGGCCCGAACGGTTACCAAGAGACCCAGTACTTC
CASSLGPNGYQETQYF
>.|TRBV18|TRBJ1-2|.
TGTGCCAGCTCACCCCCAGGGGCGAGAGGCTACACCTTC
CASSPPGARGYTF
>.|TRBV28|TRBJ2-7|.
TGTGCCAGCAGTTCAAGTGGACAGATGGCCTACGAGCAGTACTTC
CASSSSGQMAYEQYF
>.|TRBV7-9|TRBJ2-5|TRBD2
TGTGCCAGCAGCCGGGGACTAGCGGGAGGGGGTGAGACCCAGTACTTC
CASSRGLAGGGETQYF
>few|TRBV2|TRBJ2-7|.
TGTGCCAGCAGCCAAGACTTTTACGAGCAGTACTTC
CASSQDFYEQYF
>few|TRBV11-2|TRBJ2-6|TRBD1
TGTGCCAGCAGCCCCAAGACAGGGCCTGGGGCCAACGTCCTGACTTTC
CASSPKTGPGANVLTF
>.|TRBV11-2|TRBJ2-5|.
TGTGCCAGCAGCTTAAGTTGGGCAGGTAGTCAGGAGACCCAGTACTTC
CASSLSWAGSQETQYF
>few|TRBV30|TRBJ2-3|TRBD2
TGTGCCTGGAGGGCTGGCCCGGGACTAGCGGGAAGGCCAGATACGCAGTATTTT
CAWRAGPGLAGRPDTQYF
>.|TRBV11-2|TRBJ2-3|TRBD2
TGTGCCAGCAGCCAGGGAACTAGCGCAGATACGCAGTATTTT
CASSQGTSADTQYF
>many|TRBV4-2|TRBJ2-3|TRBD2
TGTGCCAGCAGCCCCCGGACTAGCGGGACGGGAGATACGCAGTATTTT
CASSPRTSGTGDTQYF
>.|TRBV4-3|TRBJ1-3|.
TGCGCCAGCAGCCAAGCCCCAGGCCGAAACACCATATATTTT
CASSQAPGRNTIYF
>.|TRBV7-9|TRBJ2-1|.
TGTGCCAGCAGCTTAGAAATCTATGAGCAGTTCTTC
CASSLEIYEQFF
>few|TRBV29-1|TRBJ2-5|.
TGCAGCGTTGAAGACAGGGCTTTAGGGACCCAGTACTTC
CSVEDRALGTQYF
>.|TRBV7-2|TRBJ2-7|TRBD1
TGTGCCAGCAGCTCCGGACAGGCGGGCGAGCAGTACTTC
CASSSGQAGEQYF
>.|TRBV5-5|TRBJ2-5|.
TGTGCCAGCAGCTTGCAGGGGTCGGAGACCCAGTACTTC
CASSLQGSETQYF
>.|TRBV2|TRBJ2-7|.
TGTGCCAGCTACCTCGGGTTTGGGGAGCAGTACTTC
CASYLGFGEQYF
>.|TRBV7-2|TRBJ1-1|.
TGTGCCAGCAGCTCGACAGCTATGAACACTGAAGCTTTCTTT
CASSSTAMNTEAFF
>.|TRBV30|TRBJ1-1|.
TGTGCCTGGGACAGACAGGCGGGCACTGAAGCTTTCTTT
CAWDRQAGTEAFF
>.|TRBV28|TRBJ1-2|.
TGTGCCAGCAGTGGCAGGGGAAACTATGGCTACACCTTC
CASSGRGNYGYTF
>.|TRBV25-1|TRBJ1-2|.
TGTGCCAGCAGTGCATCTTGGACAGCCGGGGCGTGGGGCTACACCTTC
CASSASWTAGAWGYTF
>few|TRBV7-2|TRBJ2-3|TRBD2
TGTGCCAGCACCGTGGCTAGCGGGGCAACAGATACGCAGTATTTT
CASTVASGATDTQYF
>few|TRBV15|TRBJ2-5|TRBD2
TGTGCCACCAGCAGAGATTGGGGACTAGTGAAGGAGACCCAGTACTTC
CATSRDWGLVKETQYF
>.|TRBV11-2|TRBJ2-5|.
TGTGCCAGCAGCTCCGAGTACCAAGAGACCCAGTACTTC
CASSSEYQETQYF
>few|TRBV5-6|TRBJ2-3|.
TGTGCCAGCAGCTACACGACAGATACGCAGTATTTT
CASSYTTDTQYF
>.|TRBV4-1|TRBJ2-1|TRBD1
TGCGCCAGCAGCCAAGAAGGACAGGGGGTCCCCTACAATGAGCAGTTCTTC
CASSQEGQGVPYNEQFF
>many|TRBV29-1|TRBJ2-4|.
TGCAGCGGACAGGCCAAAAACATTCAGTACTTC
CSGQAKNIQYF
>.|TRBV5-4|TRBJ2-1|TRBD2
TGTGCCAGCAGCTTGACCTATAGCGGGGGGAGCTCCTACAATGAGCAGTTCTTC
CASSLTYSGGSSYNEQFF
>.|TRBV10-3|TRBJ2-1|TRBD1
TGTGCCATCGGAAGCGGACAGGGGGCATACAATGAGCAGTTCTTC
CAIGSGQGAYNEQFF
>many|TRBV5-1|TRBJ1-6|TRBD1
TGCGCCAGCAGCTTGGCGGGACAGGGGAGTTCACCCCTCCACTTT
CASSLAGQGSSPLHF
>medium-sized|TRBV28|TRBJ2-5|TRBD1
TGTGCCAGCAGTCAAAGACAGGGCCGGGAGACCCAGTACTTC
CASSQRQGRETQYF
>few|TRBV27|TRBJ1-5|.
TGTGCCAGCAGTTTAGCAGGGAACAATCAGCCCCAGCATTTT
CASSLAGNNQPQHF
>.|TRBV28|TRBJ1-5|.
TGTGCCAGCATCTCGGGGGGGTTGGATCAGCCCCAGCATTTT
CASISGGLDQPQHF
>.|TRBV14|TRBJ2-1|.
TGTGCCAGCAGCCAAGGAATGGGCGTTGGGAATGAGCAGTTCTTC
CASSQGMGVGNEQFF
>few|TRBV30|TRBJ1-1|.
TGTGCCTGGAGTGTAGATTGGGCTGCTAACACTGAAGCTTTCTTT
CAWSVDWAANTEAFF
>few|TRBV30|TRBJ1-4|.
TGTGCCTGGAGACGGGGGGAGGTCGAAAAACTGTTTTTT
CAWRRGEVEKLFF
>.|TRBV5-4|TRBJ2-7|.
TGTGCCAGCAGCTTGGTGTCACAGGGCCACTACGAGCAGTACTTC
CASSLVSQGHYEQYF
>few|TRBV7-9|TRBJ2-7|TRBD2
TGCGCCAGCAGCCGCCGAGGAGCGGGGGGGACCTACGAGCAGTACTTC
CASSRRGAGGTYEQYF
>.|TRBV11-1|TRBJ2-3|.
TGTGCCAGCAGCTTACGGAGGACAGCCCGTGGCACAGATACGCAGTATTTT
CASSLRRTARGTDTQYF
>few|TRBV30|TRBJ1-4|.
TGTGCCTGGAGGATGAATGCGGCAGTCGGGGAAAAACTGTTTTTT
CAWRMNAAVGEKLFF
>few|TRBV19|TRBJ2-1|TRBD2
TGTGCCAGTATAGGGCGGGGGGGGCCAAACGATGAGCAGTTCTTC
CASIGRGGPNDEQFF
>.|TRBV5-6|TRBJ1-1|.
TGTGCCAGCAGCCCGCTGAGTGGGAACACTGAAGCTTTCTTT
CASSPLSGNTEAFF
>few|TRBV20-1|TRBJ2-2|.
TGCAGTGCTAGGCAGTTCGCGGAGCTGTTTTTT
CSARQFAELFF
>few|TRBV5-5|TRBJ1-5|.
TGTGCCAGCAGCGGGGGGGCCCCCAGACAGCCCCAGCATTTT
CASSGGAPRQPQHF
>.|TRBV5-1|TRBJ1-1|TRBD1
TGCGCCAGCAGCCCTTACAGGGGAGAGGGCACTGAAGCTTTCTTT
CASSPYRGEGTEAFF
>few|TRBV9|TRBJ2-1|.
TGTGCCAGCAGCGTTGATAGCGGTTCCTACAATGAGCAGTTCTTC
CASSVDSGSYNEQFF
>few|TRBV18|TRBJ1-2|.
TGTGCCAGCTCACCGAGACAGGAAAACTATGGCTACACCTTC
CASSPRQENYGYTF
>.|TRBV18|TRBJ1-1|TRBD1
TGTGCCACTTCCGGACAGGGCCACATGAACACTGAAGCTTTCTTT
CATSGQGHMNTEAFF
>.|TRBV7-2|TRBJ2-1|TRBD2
TGTGCCAGCAGCCCGACTAGCGGAAGCTCCTACAATGAGCAGTTCTTC
CASSPTSGSSYNEQFF
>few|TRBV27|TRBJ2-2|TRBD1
TGTGCCACCCTTTCGACAGGGGTATCGGGGGAGCTGTTTTTT
CATLSTGVSGELFF
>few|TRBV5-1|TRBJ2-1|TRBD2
TGCGCCAGCAGCCGGACTAGCGGGGGCAGCTATGAGCAGTTCTTC
CASSRTSGGSYEQFF
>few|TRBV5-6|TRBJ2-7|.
TGTGCCAGCACCAATGGGGGCAGAACCTACGAGCAGTACTTC
CASTNGGRTYEQYF
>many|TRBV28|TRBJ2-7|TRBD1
TGTGCCAGCAGTTTACCCGGACAGGTGGAGCAGTACTTC
CASSLPGQVEQYF
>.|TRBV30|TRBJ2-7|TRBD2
TGTGCCTGGAGTGTCGGGACTAGCGGGATTCGGGAGCAGTACTTC
CAWSVGTSGIREQYF
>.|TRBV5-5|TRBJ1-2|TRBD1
TGTGCCAGCAGCTGGACAGGGGGCTATGGCTACACCTTC
CASSWTGGYGYTF